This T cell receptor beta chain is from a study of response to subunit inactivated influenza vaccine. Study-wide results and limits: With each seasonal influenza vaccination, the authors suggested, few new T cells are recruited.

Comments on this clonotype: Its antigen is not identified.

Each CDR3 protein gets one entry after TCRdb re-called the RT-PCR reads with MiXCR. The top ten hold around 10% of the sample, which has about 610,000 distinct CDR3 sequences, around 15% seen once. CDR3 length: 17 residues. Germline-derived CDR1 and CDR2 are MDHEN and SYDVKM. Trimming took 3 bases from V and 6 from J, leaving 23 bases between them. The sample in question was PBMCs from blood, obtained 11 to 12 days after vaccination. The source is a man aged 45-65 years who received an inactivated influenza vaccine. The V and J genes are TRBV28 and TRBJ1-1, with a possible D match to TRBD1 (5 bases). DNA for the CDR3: TGTGCCAGCAGTTTGATAAGGCCTAGGGGCGGTGGGGCTGAAGCTTTCTTT. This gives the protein CASSLIRPRGGGAEAFF.